These T cell receptor beta chains were read from a single sample in a study of PD-L1 blockade in urothelial cancer. Sequenced by immunoSEQ multiplex PCR; TCRdb stores in-frame clones only, minus some. The sample has tens of thousands of clones, around 81% seen once. The starting material was PBMCs, obtained around atezolizumab (anti-PD-L1) treatment. These receptors were collected from a man in his 70s with urothelial cancer. Each CDR3 is given with its conserved first and last residue. D genes are given only for firm matches. The size of a clone is reported for some rows only, either as once, few or many, or as a class for expanded clones.

d_call j_call v_call clone_size cdr3_aa cdr3_nt
TRBD2 TRBJ2-2 TRBV6-6 - CASSFSGADTGELFF TGTGCCAGCAGTTTTAGCGGGGCAGACACCGGGGAGCTGTTTTTT
- TRBJ1-1 TRBV19 - CASSKNGRTEAFF TGTGCCAGTAGTAAAAACGGGAGGACTGAAGCTTTCTTT
- TRBJ1-5 TRBV2 - CAAGQGNQPQHF TGTGCCGCGGGCCAGGGCAATCAGCCCCAGCATTTT
TRBD1 TRBJ1-5 TRBV27 - CASSYTGTGRQPQHF TGTGCCAGCAGCTACACCGGGACAGGCCGTCAGCCCCAGCATTTT
- TRBJ2-1 TRBV5-1 - CASSLARDHEQFF TGCGCCAGCAGCTTGGCCAGGGATCATGAGCAGTTCTTC
TRBD1 TRBJ1-1 TRBV4-1 - CASSQGRGQRNTEAFF TGCGCCAGCAGCCAAGGGAGGGGACAGAGGAACACTGAAGCTTTCTTT
- TRBJ2-5 TRBV5-1 - CASSFRVGETQYF TGCGCCAGCAGTTTCAGGGTTGGAGAGACCCAGTACTTC
TRBD2 TRBJ2-5 TRBV9 - CASSVGWRGGQETQYF TGTGCCAGCAGCGTAGGCTGGCGGGGGGGACAAGAGACCCAGTACTTC
TRBD1 TRBJ1-5 TRBV2 - CASSPDREYNQPQHF TGTGCCAGCAGTCCCGACAGGGAATACAATCAGCCCCAGCATTTT
- TRBJ2-1 TRBV30 - CAWTSIAVNEQFF TGTGCCTGGACTTCAATAGCGGTTAATGAGCAGTTCTTC
- TRBJ1-2 TRBV7-9 once CASSLPGEVYGYTF TGTGCCAGCAGCTTGCCAGGGGAAGTCTATGGCTACACCTTC
TRBD1 TRBJ1-2 TRBV5-6 - CASSLTGTDGYTF TGTGCCAGCAGCTTAACCGGGACAGATGGCTACACCTTC
- TRBJ2-1 TRBV7-9 - CASSLENEQFF TGTGCCAGCAGTCTAGAAAATGAGCAGTTCTTC
- TRBJ2-1 TRBV19 - CASSRQYNEQFF TGTGCCAGTAGTCGACAGTACAATGAGCAGTTCTTC
- TRBJ1-2 TRBV6-1 - CASKTEVWANYGYTF TGTGCCAGCAAAACAGAAGTCTGGGCTAACTATGGCTACACCTTC
- TRBJ1-2 TRBV9 - CASSRSRVPYGYTF TGTGCCAGCAGCAGGAGCAGGGTTCCCTATGGCTACACCTTC
TRBD1 TRBJ2-3 TRBV15 - CATSKSGTGVVDTQYF TGTGCCACCAGCAAATCCGGGACAGGGGTGGTAGATACGCAGTATTTT
TRBD1 TRBJ2-2 TRBV6-1 - CASGTGGFNTGELFF TGTGCCAGCGGGACAGGGGGATTTAACACCGGGGAGCTGTTTTTT
TRBD2 TRBJ2-7 TRBV6-5 - CASSSPGLAYEQYF TGTGCCAGCAGTTCCCCGGGACTAGCATACGAGCAGTACTTC
TRBD1 TRBJ2-7 TRBV10-3 - CAISEKTQGAEQYF TGTGCCATCAGTGAAAAAACGCAGGGGGCCGAGCAGTACTTC
- TRBJ2-5 TRBV19 - CASSIDGEETQYF TGTGCCAGTAGTATAGACGGGGAAGAGACCCAGTACTTC
TRBD1 TRBJ2-1 TRBV25-1 once CASRARGLFYNEQFF TGTGCCAGCAGGGCCAGGGGGCTGTTTTACAATGAGCAGTTCTTC
- TRBJ2-5 TRBV4-1 - CASSQEFGQTQETQYF TGCGCCAGCAGCCAAGAATTTGGACAGACACAAGAGACCCAGTACTTC
TRBD1 TRBJ1-5 TRBV19 - CASSMGEGQDNQPQHF TGTGCCAGTAGTATGGGGGAGGGACAGGATAATCAGCCCCAGCATTTT
- TRBJ2-5 TRBV29-1 - CSVADRIQETQYF TGCAGCGTTGCGGACAGAATCCAAGAGACCCAGTACTTC
- TRBJ1-2 TRBV9 - CASRDNQRDYGYTF TGTGCCAGCAGGGACAATCAAAGGGACTATGGCTACACCTTC
TRBD1 TRBJ2-6 TRBV9 - CASSPRTGVPSGANVLTF TGTGCCAGCAGCCCCCGGACAGGGGTCCCCTCTGGGGCCAACGTCCTGACTTTC
- TRBJ1-6 TRBV5-1 - CASSPGLQSPLHF TGCGCCAGCAGTCCCGGACTGCAATCACCCCTCCACTTT
- TRBJ1-5 TRBV2 - CASSPVHSNQPQHF TGTGCCAGCAGTCCGGTCCATAGCAATCAGCCCCAGCATTTT
- TRBJ2-1 TRBV14 - CASSHGLRNEQFF TGTGCCAGCAGCCACGGACTGAGGAATGAGCAGTTCTTC
TRBD1 TRBJ2-5 TRBV7-8 - CASSHRGRGFQETQYF TGTGCCAGCAGCCACAGGGGGCGCGGGTTCCAAGAGACCCAGTACTTC
- TRBJ1-3 TRBV5-1 - CASSLMFPGSGNTIYF TGCGCCAGCAGCTTGATGTTTCCGGGCTCTGGAAACACCATATATTTT
TRBD2 TRBJ2-1 TRBV5-6 - CASSRTSGGNEQFF TGTGCCAGCAGTCGGACTAGCGGGGGCAATGAGCAGTTCTTC
- TRBJ1-2 TRBV5-1 - CASSLVARYNYGYTF TGCGCCAGCAGCTTGGTGGCCAGGTATAACTATGGCTACACCTTC
TRBD1 TRBJ2-3 TRBV7-7 - CASSQGQGEGGTQYF TGTGCCAGCAGCCAAGGACAGGGGGAAGGGGGTACGCAGTATTTT
TRBD2 TRBJ2-7 TRBV18 - CASSPRLAGVSAEQYF TGTGCCAGCTCCCCCCGACTAGCGGGAGTATCAGCCGAGCAGTACTTC
TRBD2 TRBJ2-5 TRBV5-1 few CASSLAVTSGGYEETQYF TGCGCCAGCAGCTTGGCCGTTACTAGCGGGGGGTACGAAGAGACCCAGTACTTC
- TRBJ1-3 TRBV19 - CASDRTGSGNTIYF TGTGCCAGTGACCGTACAGGCTCTGGAAACACCATATATTTT
TRBD2 TRBJ2-7 TRBV30 - CAWSVQGLGEQYF TGTGCCTGGAGTGTACAGGGACTAGGTGAGCAGTACTTC
- TRBJ2-3 TRBV10-2 - CASGDFSPDTQYF TGCGCCAGTGGGGACTTTTCCCCAGATACGCAGTATTTT
TRBD2 TRBJ2-1 TRBV19 - CASSWGLAVNEQFF TGTGCCAGTAGTTGGGGACTAGCAGTCAATGAGCAGTTCTTC
- TRBJ2-7 TRBV10-3 - CAISGDRRRFREQYF TGTGCCATCAGTGGAGATAGAAGGCGGTTTCGCGAGCAGTACTTC
TRBD2 TRBJ2-1 TRBV7-8 - CASSLGSGRINEQFF TGTGCCAGCAGCTTAGGTAGCGGGAGAATCAATGAGCAGTTCTTC
- TRBJ1-1 TRBV11-2 once CASSLRGAGYTEAFF TGTGCCAGCAGCTTACGGGGGGCCGGGTACACTGAAGCTTTCTTT
TRBD1 TRBJ1-5 TRBV19 - CASSRTGGSNQPQHF TGTGCCAGTAGTCGGACAGGGGGAAGCAATCAGCCCCAGCATTTT
- TRBJ2-7 TRBV7-9 - CASSLQGPSYEQYF TGTGCCAGCAGCCTACAGGGACCTTCCTACGAGCAGTACTTC
- TRBJ1-2 TRBV6-4 - CASSDSRRNYGYTF TGTGCCAGCAGTGACTCGAGGAGGAACTATGGCTACACCTTC
TRBD1 TRBJ2-7 TRBV11-2 - CASSVGQSSYEQYF TGTGCCAGCTCCGTGGGACAGAGTTCCTACGAGCAGTACTTC
- TRBJ2-5 TRBV29-1 once CSVEVGQGETQYF TGCAGCGTTGAAGTAGGGCAGGGGGAGACCCAGTACTTC
- TRBJ1-2 TRBV7-2 - CASSPREAHTF TGTGCCAGCAGCCCGCGGGAGGCGCACACCTTC
- TRBJ2-1 TRBV19 - CASSISQITLRRGEQFF TGTGCCAGTAGTATTTCTCAGATTACTCTTCGGCGGGGTGAGCAGTTCTTC
TRBD2 TRBJ2-1 TRBV15 - CATSRGLAGGEYEQFF TGTGCCACCAGCAGAGGACTAGCGGGGGGGGAGTATGAGCAGTTCTTC
TRBD2 TRBJ2-1 TRBV7-3 - CASSLGLAGYNEQFF TGTGCCAGCAGCTTGGGACTAGCGGGATACAATGAGCAGTTCTTC